This T cell receptor beta chain was documented in a study of shared clonotypes between healthy human individuals. The germline V gene has CDR1 MDHEN and CDR2 SYDVKM. The CDR3 consists of 16 residues. With 4 bases removed from V and 1 base from J, the gap between germline ends came to 13 bases. The repertoire was sequenced with immunoSEQ multiplex PCR; TCRdb's copy has only in-frame clones and lacks some. The table records some 350,000 clones, approximately 74% of them present only once. Healthy HIV-negative adults without recent acute infections or vaccinations served as donors. The J gene is TRBJ2-2, the V gene TRBV28, with D perhaps given as TRBD1 or TRBD2 (6 bases each). The receptor comes from a man aged 25-40 years in good health. Specimen: memory CD4+ T cells sorted from blood. Subset given: CD45RA-negative fraction. The CDR3 spells CASSYGGRLNTGELFF. DNA of the CDR3: TGTGCCAGCAGTTACGGGGGCAGGTTGAACACCGGGGAGCTGTTTTTT.